These 27 T cell receptor beta chains were sequenced from one sample in a study of blood T cell repertoires in COVID-19. The table came from immunoSEQ multiplex PCR; TCRdb's copy has only in-frame clones and leaves some out. The sample consists of nearly 350,000 clones, about 87% of them appearing once. The sample comprised peripheral blood. These TCRs come from a woman between 45 and 65 years old with COVID-19, enrolled during active disease.

The chain is built from TRBV30 and TRBJ1-6; D gene ambiguous. Between the trimmed V and J ends, which lost 3 bases and 10 bases, there was a span of 16 bases. The germline CDR1 and CDR2 sequences are GTSNPN and SVGIG (reference sequence). The CDR3 totals 14 residues. In DNA, the CDR3 is TGTGCCTGGAGATTACGAGGTTTCTCGTCACCCCTCCACTTT. This gives the protein CAWRLRGFSSPLHF.

This chain uses TRBV10-1 with TRBJ2-5, with unresolved D. The V gene lost 0 bases and the J gene lost 5 bases, with 7 bases spanning the gap. The CDR3 runs to 13 residues. Germline V gene data show CDR1 as WNHNN and CDR2 as SYGVQD (reference sequence). This chain's CDR3 is CASSESFGETQYF. As DNA, the CDR3 is TGCGCCAGCAGTGAGTCCTTCGGGGAGACCCAGTACTTC.

The V and J genes are TRBV21-1 and TRBJ2-7; the D call in the table, TRBD2, was not verified against the DNA. TRBV21-1 is reported as a pseudogene. CDR3 length: 16 residues. CDR3 amino acids: CASSFTGLAGIYEQYF. CDR3 DNA sequence: TGTGCCAGCAGTTTCACTGGACTAGCGGGAATTTACGAGCAGTACTTC.

This clone was recorded only once. The chain uses TRBV7-9 and TRBJ1-1; possibly TRBD1 for D (5 bases). Trimming left V 6 bases short and J 2 bases short, with 13 bases between. The CDR3 sequence is 14 residues long. Germline loops: CDR1 SEHNR, CDR2 FQNEAQ (reference sequence). Here the CDR3 DNA reads TGTGCCAGCAGTCCTCAGGGTATCAACACTGAAGCTTTCTTT. Translation: CASSPQGINTEAFF.

A single count supports this clone. The rearrangement uses TRBV3-1 (or the pseudogene TRBV3-2) and TRBJ1-2; 11 nucleotides align to TRBD1. Germline V lookup: CDR1 LGHDT, CDR2 YNNKEL (reference sequence). V lost 7 bases and J lost 4; bases outside the gene matches: 8. The CDR3 is 15 residues long. CDR3 nucleotide sequence: TGTGCCAGCACCATTGGACAGGGGGCAAGCTATGGCTACACCTTC. Amino acids: CASTIGQGASYGYTF.

The rearrangement joins TRBV13 to TRBJ1-1; 7 positions match TRBD1. Trimming took 5 bases from V and 8 from J; bases not matched to a gene: 14. The V gene's germline CDR1 is PRHDT and CDR2 FYEKMQ (reference sequence). The CDR3 covers 15 residues. The CDR3 DNA reads as TGTGCCAGCAGCCCTATACCGGGACAGCTGGGAGAAGCTTTCTTT. Translation gives CASSPIPGQLGEAFF.

This rearrangement joins TRBV4-1 to TRBJ2-7; 11 bases align to TRBD2. J lost 3 bases, V lost 3 bases, and 4 bases had no gene match. Germline loops: CDR1 MGHRA, CDR2 YSYEKL. CDR3 length: 15 amino acids. The CDR3 nucleotides read TGCGCCAGCAGCCACCGTACTAGCGGGAGCTACGAGCAGTACTTC. Its translation: CASSHRTSGSYEQYF.

V is TRBV24-1 and J is TRBJ2-5; 8 nucleotides match TRBD2. Germline lookup yields CDR1 KGHDR and CDR2 SFDVKD. CDR3 length: 14 residues. The V and J ends lost 9 bases and 5 bases, in that order; junction bases with no gene match: 10. The CDR3 loop is CATSTGGGWETQYF. The CDR3 DNA reads as TGTGCCACCTCCACCGGGGGGGGGTGGGAGACCCAGTACTTC.

The chain couples TRBV27 to TRBJ1-2; 7 bases are shared with TRBD1. The trim removed 5 bases at V and 4 bases at J, leaving 13 bases unmatched. Germline V lookup: CDR1 MNHEY, CDR2 SMNVEV (reference sequence). CDR3 length: 16 amino acids. The CDR3 DNA sequence: TGTGCCAGCAGTCCCCGGACAGGACGAGATTCCTATGGCTACACCTTC. The encoded protein is CASSPRTGRDSYGYTF.

Points on this clone: Distinct nucleotide sequences in the sample also encode this CDR3. J is TRBJ2-7 and V is TRBV5-1; TRBD2 might be the D (5 bases). Trimming removed 0 bases at V and 3 bases at J, with 7 bases between. Per germline, CDR1 SGHRS and CDR2 YFSETQ. This CDR3 spans 13 amino acids. Written as DNA, the CDR3 is TGCGCCAGCAGCTTGGCGGGAAACTACGAGCAGTACTTC. It specifies CASSLAGNYEQYF. Full variable domain (rest looked up from reference TRBV5-1 and TRBJ2-7): KAGVTQTPRYLIKTRGQQVTLSCSPISGHRSVSWYQQTPGQGLQFLFEYFSETQRNKGNFPGRFSGRQFSNSRSEMNVSTLELGDSALYLCASSLAGNYEQYFGPGTRLTVT.

CDR3: CASSESRGQGGTDTQYF. The DNA for the CDR3 is TGCGCCAGCAGTGAGTCGAGAGGACAGGGAGGAACAGATACGCAGTATTTT. The rearrangement links TRBV10-1 to TRBJ2-3; 8 bases agree with TRBD1. This CDR3 region has 17 residues. Germline V gene lookup returns CDR1 WNHNN and CDR2 SYGVQD (reference sequence). V shed 0 bases, J shed 3 bases, and the junction held 8 bases outside the gene matches.

CDR3 amino acids: CASSQDHGSEKLFF. The CDR3 nucleotides are TGTGCCAGCAGCCAAGATCACGGTTCTGAAAAACTGTTTTTT. The chain is built from TRBV3-1 (or the pseudogene TRBV3-2) and TRBJ1-4; D is ambiguous. The length of the CDR3 is 14 residues. V gave up 0 bases and J gave up 7 bases, with 9 bases separating them. The germline V gene encodes CDR1 LGHDT and CDR2 YNNKEL (reference sequence).

The chain has TRBV18 and TRBJ1-3, with 11 positions matching TRBD1. V gave up 3 bases and J gave up 4 bases; unmatched junction bases: 17. Germline V gene sequence: CDR1 KGHSH, CDR2 LQKENI. The CDR3 covers 20 residues. The CDR3 region has the DNA TGTGCCAGCTCACCGCCCGGGACAGGGGGTATTACGATCTCCGGAAACACCATATATTTT. Its protein product is CASSPPGTGGITISGNTIYF.

The chain uses TRBV6-4 and TRBJ2-1, with D possibly TRBD1 on 5 matching bases. Germline V gene lookup returns CDR1 MRHNA and CDR2 SNTAGT. The V and J ends lost 2 bases and 8 bases respectively, with 16 bases between them. This CDR3 region has 15 residues. The CDR3 DNA sequence: TGTGCCAGCAGTGACCCTAATAAGGGGTTTGATGAGCAGTTCTTC. Encoded protein: CASSDPNKGFDEQFF.

This clone was observed once. The chain uses TRBV5-4 and TRBJ2-2, with 11 positions matching TRBD2. With 0 bases clipped from V and 6 bases from J, the junction kept 4 bases outside the gene matches. Germline CDR1 and CDR2: SGHNT and YYREEE (reference sequence). This CDR3 region has 16 residues. The CDR3 region is CASSLVAGGPPGELFF. CDR3 in DNA: TGTGCCAGCAGCTTGGTAGCGGGAGGGCCCCCCGGGGAGCTGTTTTTT.

V is TRBV7-8 and J is TRBJ1-5, with a possible D match to TRBD1 (5 bases). The CDR3 is 18 amino acids. The germline gives CDR1 SGHVS, CDR2 FQNEAQ. Trimming took 1 base from V and 1 from J, leaving 17 bases between them. CDR3 region: CASSLGPLDIGSNQPQHF. In DNA form, the CDR3 reads TGTGCCAGCAGCTTAGGCCCATTGGACATAGGAAGCAATCAGCCCCAGCATTTT.

The chain uses TRBV6-5 and TRBJ2-2, with D perhaps matching TRBD1 (6 bases). The V end lost 8 bases, the J end lost 3 bases, and 10 bases lay between the germline ends. This CDR3 is 13 amino acids long. Germline assignment: CDR1 MNHEY and CDR2 SVGAGI. The CDR3 sequence: CASAGVYTGELFF. Here the CDR3 DNA reads TGTGCCAGCGCAGGGGTCTACACCGGGGAGCTGTTTTTT.

The J gene is TRBJ2-1, the V gene TRBV9; TRBD2 matches 11 bases. The CDR3 has 16 amino acids. Germline V CDR1 and CDR2: SGDLS, YYNGEE. Germline trimming cut 4 bases from V and 4 bases from J; bases unmatched to any gene: 7. CDR3 amino acids: CASSPRGLAEYNEQFF. The CDR3 nucleotides are TGTGCCAGCAGCCCCCGGGGACTAGCGGAATACAATGAGCAGTTCTTC.

A single count supports this clone. V usage is TRBV6-6 and J usage is TRBJ1-3; a possible D gene is TRBD1 (5 bases). CDR3 size: 16 residues. V was pared by 5 bases and J by 0 bases, with 14 bases between. Germline V lookup: CDR1 MNHNY, CDR2 SVGAGI (reference sequence). CDR3 coding DNA: TGTGCCAGCAGTAACCTAGGGGCGAGCTCTGGAAACACCATATATTTT. It yields the protein CASSNLGASSGNTIYF.

The CDR3 nucleotides are TGTGCCAGCAGTTCCGGACAGGGGGCATCCTACGAGCAGTACTTC. Translating it yields CASSSGQGASYEQYF. The J gene is TRBJ2-7, the V gene TRBV6-5, with 11 bases that match TRBD1. The CDR3 consists of 15 residues. Germline V gives CDR1 MNHEY, CDR2 SVGAGI. Trimming took 4 bases from V and 1 from J; bases not matched to a gene: 3.

V gene TRBV5-1 combines with J gene TRBJ2-1, with 9 bases aligning to TRBD2. V trimming: 1 base; J trimming: 1 base; junction bases outside the gene matches: 3. The CDR3 consists of 16 residues. The germline CDR1 and CDR2 sequences are SGHRS and YFSETQ. CDR3: CASSLHLAGSYNEQFF. DNA of the CDR3: TGCGCCAGCAGCTTGCACCTAGCGGGGTCCTACAATGAGCAGTTCTTC.

The V gene is TRBV25-1, the J gene TRBJ1-1, with D unresolved. With 5 bases removed from V and 5 bases from J, the gap between germline ends came to 12 bases. Germline CDR1 is MGHDK and CDR2 is SYGVNS. The CDR3 has 13 residues. The CDR3 DNA reads as TGTGCCAGCAGTTATAGCCGTTCTACTGAAGCTTTCTTT. It yields the protein CASSYSRSTEAFF.

The chain combines TRBV6-4 with TRBJ2-7, with a weak D call TRBD2 (6 bases). CDR3 length equals 18 residues. V lost 6 bases and J 5 bases, leaving 29 bases between the germline ends. Germline assignment: CDR1 MRHNA and CDR2 SNTAGT. Here the CDR3 reads CASRGLFGGSERDNEQYF. The CDR3 DNA reads as TGTGCCAGCAGAGGACTGTTCGGAGGGAGTGAACGAGATAACGAGCAGTACTTC.

The rearrangement joins TRBV6-5 to TRBJ2-1; TRBD1 aligns across 8 bases. CDR3 length equals 14 residues. With V trimmed by 6 bases and J by 8 bases, 9 bases remained unmatched. Germline V gene data show CDR1 as MNHEY and CDR2 as SVGAGI. As DNA, the CDR3 is TGTGCCAGCAGACTCGGACAGGGCAAGGATGAGCAGTTCTTC. It encodes CASRLGQGKDEQFF.

This clone was counted once. This chain links TRBV5-1 with TRBJ1-1; weak D call: TRBD1 (5 bases). The CDR3 is 14 residues long. Trimming removed 4 bases from V and 1 base from J, with 11 bases in between. Germline loops: CDR1 SGHRS, CDR2 YFSETQ. CDR3 in amino acids: CASSRRQKNTEAFF. The DNA for the CDR3 is TGCGCCAGCAGCCGAAGACAGAAGAACACTGAAGCTTTCTTT.

This clone was seen a handful of times. The chain recombines TRBV5-1 with TRBJ2-7; TRBD1 matches 11 bases. The germline V gene encodes CDR1 SGHRS and CDR2 YFSETQ. The CDR3 consists of 15 residues. Trimming cost V 5 bases and J 4 bases; bases outside gene matches: 8. CDR3 amino acids: CASRVTGTGGYEQYF. The CDR3 nucleotides are TGCGCCAGCAGGGTAACCGGGACAGGGGGGTACGAGCAGTACTTC.

This clone was recorded only once. The chain is built from TRBV10-3 and TRBJ2-7; perhaps TRBD1 as D (7 bases). The V gene lost 11 bases and the J gene lost 3 bases, with 17 bases spanning the gap. The CDR3 runs to 13 residues. Germline V gene sequence: CDR1 ENHRY, CDR2 SYGVKD. The DNA of the CDR3 is TGTGCCTCCGCCCAGGGGGGACTCTACGAGCAGTACTTC. Its translation is CASAQGGLYEQYF.